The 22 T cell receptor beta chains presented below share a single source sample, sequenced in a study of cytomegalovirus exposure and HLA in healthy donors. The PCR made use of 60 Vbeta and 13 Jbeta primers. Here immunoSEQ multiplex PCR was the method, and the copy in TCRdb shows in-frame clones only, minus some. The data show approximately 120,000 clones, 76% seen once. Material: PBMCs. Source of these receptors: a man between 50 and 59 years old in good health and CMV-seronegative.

CDR3: CASSIRTSGGTDTQYF. The CDR3 region has the DNA TGTGCCAGCAGCATCCGGACTAGCGGGGGCACAGATACGCAGTATTTT. The chain links TRBV7-8 to TRBJ2-3, with 12 bases lining up with TRBD2. Per germline, CDR1 SGHVS and CDR2 FQNEAQ. J gave up 1 base and V 5 bases, and 4 bases lay outside the gene matches. This CDR3 is 16 amino acids long.

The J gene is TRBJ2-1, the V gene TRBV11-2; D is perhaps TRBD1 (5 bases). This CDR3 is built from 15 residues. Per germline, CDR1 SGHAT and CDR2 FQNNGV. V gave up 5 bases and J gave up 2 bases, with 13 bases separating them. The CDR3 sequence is CASSPQTETYNEQFF. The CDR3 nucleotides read TGTGCCAGCAGCCCGCAGACAGAAACCTACAATGAGCAGTTCTTC.

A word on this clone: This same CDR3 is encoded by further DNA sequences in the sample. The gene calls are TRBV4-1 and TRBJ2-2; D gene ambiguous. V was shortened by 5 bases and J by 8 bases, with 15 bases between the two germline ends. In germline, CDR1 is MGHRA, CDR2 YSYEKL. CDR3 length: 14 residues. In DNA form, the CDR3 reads TGCGCCAGCAGCGTCAGGCAGCTGTCTGGGGAGCTGTTTTTT. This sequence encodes CASSVRQLSGELFF.

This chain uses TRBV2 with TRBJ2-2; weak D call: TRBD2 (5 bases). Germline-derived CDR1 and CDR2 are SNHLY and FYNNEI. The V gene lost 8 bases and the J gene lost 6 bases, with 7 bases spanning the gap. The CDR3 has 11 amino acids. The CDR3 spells CASRGAGELFF. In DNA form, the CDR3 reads TGTGCCAGCCGGGGAGCCGGGGAGCTGTTTTTT.

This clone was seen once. The CDR3 nucleotides are TGTGCCAGCAGGAAGGGGGGGCGCAACGAGCAGTACTTC. This translates into CASRKGGRNEQYF. The chain uses TRBV7-9 and TRBJ2-7, with D perhaps matching TRBD2 (7 bases). There are 13 residues in the CDR3. Germline V gene sequence: CDR1 SEHNR, CDR2 FQNEAQ (reference sequence). Trimming removed 6 bases at V and 5 bases at J, with 14 bases between.

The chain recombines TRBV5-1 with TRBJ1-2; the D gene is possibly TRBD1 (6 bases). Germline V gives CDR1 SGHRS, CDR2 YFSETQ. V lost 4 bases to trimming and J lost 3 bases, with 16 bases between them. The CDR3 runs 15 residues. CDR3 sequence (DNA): TGCGCCAGCAGCACCACAGGGCTCTCTGACTATGGCTACACCTTC. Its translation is CASSTTGLSDYGYTF.

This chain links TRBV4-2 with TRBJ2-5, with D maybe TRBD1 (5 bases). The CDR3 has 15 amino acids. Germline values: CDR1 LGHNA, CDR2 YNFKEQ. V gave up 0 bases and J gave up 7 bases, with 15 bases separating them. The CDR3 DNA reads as TGTGCCAGCAGCCAAGAGGGTCCAGGGTTCGGGACCCAGTACTTC. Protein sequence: CASSQEGPGFGTQYF.

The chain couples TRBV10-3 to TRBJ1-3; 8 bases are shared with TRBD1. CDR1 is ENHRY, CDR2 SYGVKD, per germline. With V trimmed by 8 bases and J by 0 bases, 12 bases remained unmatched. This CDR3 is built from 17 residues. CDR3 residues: CAISTTGGTFSGNTIYF. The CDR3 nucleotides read TGTGCCATCTCCACTACAGGGGGGACCTTCTCTGGAAACACCATATATTTT.

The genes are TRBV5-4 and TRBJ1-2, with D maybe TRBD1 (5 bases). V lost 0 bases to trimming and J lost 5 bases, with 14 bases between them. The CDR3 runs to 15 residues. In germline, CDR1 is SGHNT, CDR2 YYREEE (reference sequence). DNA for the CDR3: TGTGCCAGCAGCTTGGGCCGGGGGTTTGGGTATGGCTACACCTTC. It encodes CASSLGRGFGYGYTF.

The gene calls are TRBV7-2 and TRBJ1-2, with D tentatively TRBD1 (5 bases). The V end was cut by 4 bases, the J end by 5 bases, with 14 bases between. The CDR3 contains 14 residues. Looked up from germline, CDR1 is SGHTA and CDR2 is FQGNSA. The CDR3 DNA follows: TGTGCCAGCAGCTCGCCTCAGACAGAGTATGGCTACACCTTC. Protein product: CASSSPQTEYGYTF.

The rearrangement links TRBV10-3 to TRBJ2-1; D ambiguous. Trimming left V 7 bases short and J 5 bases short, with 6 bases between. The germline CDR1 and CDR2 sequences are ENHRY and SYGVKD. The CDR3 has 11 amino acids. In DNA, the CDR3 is TGTGCCATCATGGCCCACAATGAGCAGTTCTTC. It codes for CAIMAHNEQFF.

The CDR3 sequence is CASGLSDTEAFF. In DNA, the CDR3 is TGTGCTAGTGGTCTGTCAGATACTGAAGCTTTCTTT. This chain links TRBV12-5 with TRBJ1-1, with D uncertain. The germline gives CDR1 LGHNT, CDR2 FRNRAP. The CDR3 is 12 residues long. The V gene lost 5 bases and the J gene lost 5 bases, with 9 bases spanning the gap. Complete variable domain (other parts from reference TRBV12-5 and TRBJ1-1): DARVTQTPRHKVTEMGQEVTMRCQPILGHNTVFWYRQTMMQGLELLAYFRNRAPLDDSGMPKDRFSAEMPDATLATLKIQPSEPRDSAVYFCASGLSDTEAFFGQGTRLTVV.

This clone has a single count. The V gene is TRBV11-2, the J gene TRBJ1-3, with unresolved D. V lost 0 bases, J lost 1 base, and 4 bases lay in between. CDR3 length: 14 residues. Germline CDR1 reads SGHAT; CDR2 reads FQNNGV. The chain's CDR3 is CASSLDLSGNTIYF. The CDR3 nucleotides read TGTGCCAGCAGCTTAGACTTATCTGGAAACACCATATATTTT.

The CDR3: CASSEGQGDGYTF. The CDR3 nucleotides are TGTGCCAGCAGTGAAGGACAGGGTGATGGCTACACCTTC. This sequence joins TRBV6-1 and TRBJ1-2; the match to TRBD1 covers 7 bases. Trimming at V came to 1 base and at J to 6 bases, leaving 2 bases not matched to a gene. The CDR3 totals 13 residues. CDR1 is MNHNS, CDR2 SASEGT, per germline.

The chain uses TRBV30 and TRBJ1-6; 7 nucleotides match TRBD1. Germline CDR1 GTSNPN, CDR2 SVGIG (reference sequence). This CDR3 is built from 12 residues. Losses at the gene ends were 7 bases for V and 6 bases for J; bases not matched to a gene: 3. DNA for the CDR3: TGTGCCTTGACAGGGCGTAATTCACCCCTCCACTTT. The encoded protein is CALTGRNSPLHF.

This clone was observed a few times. The CDR3 sequence: CASSSSPGAHQPQHF. For the CDR3, the DNA is TGTGCCAGCAGCTCGTCTCCAGGGGCTCATCAGCCCCAGCATTTT. The rearrangement joins TRBV7-8 to TRBJ1-5, with D possibly matching TRBD1 (6 bases). V was cut by 4 bases and J by 5 bases, with 15 bases left in between. Germline CDR1 is SGHVS and CDR2 is FQNEAQ. This CDR3 region has 15 residues.

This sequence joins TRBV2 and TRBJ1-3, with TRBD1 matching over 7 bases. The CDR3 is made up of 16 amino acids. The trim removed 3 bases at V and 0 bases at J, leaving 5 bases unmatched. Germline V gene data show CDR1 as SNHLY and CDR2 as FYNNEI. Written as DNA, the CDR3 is TGTGCCAGCAGTGACTCTGACAGGGCCTCTGGAAACACCATATATTTT. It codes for CASSDSDRASGNTIYF.

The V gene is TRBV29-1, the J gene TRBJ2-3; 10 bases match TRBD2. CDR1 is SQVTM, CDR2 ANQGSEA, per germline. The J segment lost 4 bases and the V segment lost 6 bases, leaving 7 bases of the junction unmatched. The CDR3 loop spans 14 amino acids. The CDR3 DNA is TGCAGCGTCCTAGCGGGGGCCCTCTCAGATACGCAGTATTTT. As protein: CSVLAGALSDTQYF.

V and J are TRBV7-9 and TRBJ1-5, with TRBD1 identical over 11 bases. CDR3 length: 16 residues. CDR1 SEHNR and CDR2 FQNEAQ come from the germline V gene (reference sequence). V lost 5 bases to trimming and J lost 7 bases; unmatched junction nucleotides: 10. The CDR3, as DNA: TGTGCCAGCAGCCCTCGCGGACAGGGGGCTGGGCAGCCCCAGCATTTT. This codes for CASSPRGQGAGQPQHF.

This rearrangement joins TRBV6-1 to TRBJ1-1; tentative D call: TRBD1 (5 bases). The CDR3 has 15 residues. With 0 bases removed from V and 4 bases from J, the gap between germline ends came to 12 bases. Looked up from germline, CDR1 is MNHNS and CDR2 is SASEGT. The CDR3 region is CASSEARGGGTEAFF. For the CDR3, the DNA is TGTGCCAGCAGTGAAGCGCGTGGGGGAGGCACTGAAGCTTTCTTT.

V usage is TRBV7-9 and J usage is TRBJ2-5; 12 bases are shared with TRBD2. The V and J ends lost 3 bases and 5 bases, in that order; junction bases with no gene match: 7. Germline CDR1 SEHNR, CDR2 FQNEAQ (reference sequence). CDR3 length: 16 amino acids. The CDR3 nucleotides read TGTGCCAGCAGCTTCCCTCTAGCGGGGGGGGGTGAGACCCAGTACTTC. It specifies CASSFPLAGGGETQYF. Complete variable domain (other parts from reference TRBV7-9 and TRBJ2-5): DTGVSQNPRHKITKRGQNVTFRCDPISEHNRLYWYRQTLGQGPEFLTYFQNEAQLEKSRLLSDRFSAERPKGSFSTLEIQRTEQGDSAMYLCASSFPLAGGGETQYFGPGTRLLVL.

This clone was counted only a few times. CDR3 loop: CAGTIGINYGYTF. CDR3 nucleotides: TGTGCCGGGACTATCGGAATTAACTATGGCTACACCTTC. The chain has TRBV6-1 and TRBJ1-2, with D tentatively TRBD1 (5 bases). V was cut by 11 bases and J by 1 base, with 14 bases left in between. This CDR3 is built from 13 residues. The germline CDR1 and CDR2 sequences are MNHNS and SASEGT.